The rows below give T cell receptor beta chains drawn from one sample of a study of Ad26.COV2.S vaccination and SARS-CoV-2 variants. Produced via immunoSEQ multiplex PCR; TCRdb's table is partial and in-frame only. The data show around 320,000 clones, with around four fifths seen just once and 2% to 2.5% held by the top ten. Sequencing was performed on peripheral blood, taken in a trial of Ad26.COV2.S vaccine versus placebo. The receptors stem from a person between 18 and 65 years old who received the Ad26.COV2.S COVID-19 vaccine or a placebo. CDR3s include the opening cysteine and the closing phenylalanine or tryptophan. The D gene is left open where the match is weak. For some rows the clone size is stated as once, few or many, or as a class when expanded; others skip it.

j_call	clone_size	d_call	v_call	cdr3_aa	cdr3_nt
TRBJ2-1	.	TRBD2	TRBV29-1	CSASPREGLYNEQFF	TGCAGCGCCTCTCCCAGGGAGGGGCTTTACAATGAGCAGTTCTTC
TRBJ1-5	.	.	TRBV5-1	CASSLEGPNQPQHF	TGCGCCAGCAGCTTGGAGGGCCCCAATCAGCCCCAGCATTTT
TRBJ1-3	.	TRBD1	TRBV5-1	CASSLDRGAGNTIYF	TGCGCCAGCAGCTTGGACAGGGGCGCTGGAAACACCATATATTTT
TRBJ2-3	.	.	TRBV4-2	CASSRSDSPTDTQYF	TGTGCCAGCAGCCGATCCGATTCTCCGACAGATACGCAGTATTTT
TRBJ1-4	few	.	TRBV6-5	CASRGRNEKLFF	TGTGCCAGCAGGGGTCGGAATGAAAAACTGTTTTTT
TRBJ2-7	.	TRBD1	TRBV11-2	CASSSLTGREQYF	TGTGCCAGCAGCTCCCTGACAGGGCGCGAGCAGTACTTC
TRBJ1-2	.	.	TRBV7-3	CASSLSGGGGYGYTF	TGTGCCAGCAGCTTAAGTGGGGGAGGAGGCTATGGCTACACCTTC
TRBJ2-7	.	.	TRBV7-8	CASSQDPGTINEQYF	TGTGCCAGCAGCCAAGACCCCGGGACAATCAACGAGCAGTACTTC
TRBJ2-5	.	TRBD1	TRBV7-2	CASSSNQGATQETQYF	TGTGCCAGCAGCTCTAACCAGGGGGCGACCCAAGAGACCCAGTACTTC
TRBJ2-6	.	.	TRBV5-6	CASSHQGSSGANVLTF	TGTGCCAGCAGCCACCAGGGCAGCTCTGGGGCCAACGTCCTGACTTTC
TRBJ2-6	.	.	TRBV5-5	CASSNRPGSGANVLTF	TGTGCCAGCAGCAATCGCCCAGGGTCCGGGGCCAACGTCCTGACTTTC
TRBJ2-3	.	TRBD2	TRBV7-6	CASSFLAGGTDTQYF	TGTGCCAGCAGCTTCCTGGCGGGGGGTACTGATACGCAGTATTTT
TRBJ2-7	few	.	TRBV20-1	CSARWRREQYF	TGCAGTGCTAGGTGGAGGCGCGAGCAGTACTTC
TRBJ2-1	.	TRBD1	TRBV28	CASSYGQGYEQFF	TGTGCCAGCAGTTATGGACAGGGCTATGAGCAGTTCTTC
TRBJ2-6	.	.	TRBV28	CASNQGSSGANVLTF	TGTGCCAGCAACCAGGGGAGCTCTGGGGCCAACGTCCTGACTTTC
TRBJ2-5	.	TRBD2	TRBV3-1/TRBV3-2	CASSLQRGQETQYF	TGTGCCAGCAGCCTTCAGCGGGGACAAGAGACCCAGTACTTC
TRBJ1-2	.	TRBD1	TRBV28	CASSFGTGNGYTF	TGTGCCAGCAGTTTTGGGACAGGGAATGGCTACACCTTC
TRBJ1-3	.	TRBD1	TRBV5-1	CASSLAGTGEGTIYF	TGCGCCAGCAGCTTGGCCGGGACAGGGGAGGGCACCATATATTTT
TRBJ2-1	.	TRBD1	TRBV5-1	CASSPGQAYYNEQFF	TGCGCCAGCAGCCCCGGACAGGCGTACTACAATGAGCAGTTCTTC
TRBJ1-5	.	.	TRBV5-6	CASSLAQGDQPQHF	TGTGCCAGCAGCTTGGCTCAGGGTGATCAGCCCCAGCATTTT
TRBJ2-7	.	.	TRBV2	CASSDLGGAYEQYF	TGTGCCAGCAGTGATCTTGGAGGGGCCTACGAGCAGTACTTC
TRBJ1-1	.	.	TRBV29-1	CSVEEFRGTEAFF	TGCAGCGTTGAAGAATTTAGGGGAACTGAAGCTTTCTTT
TRBJ1-1	.	.	TRBV6-2/TRBV6-3	CASSLAGSNTEAFF	TGTGCCAGCAGCTTAGCGGGGTCCAACACTGAAGCTTTCTTT
TRBJ2-6	.	.	TRBV4-1	CASSQTTTGSGANVLTF	TGCGCCAGCAGCCAAACGACAACGGGCTCTGGGGCCAACGTCCTGACTTTC
TRBJ2-3	.	.	TRBV5-4	CASSFPGANTDTQYF	TGTGCCAGCAGCTTCCCGGGGGCCAACACAGATACGCAGTATTTT
TRBJ2-2	.	TRBD1	TRBV25-1	CASSELAGGTGELFF	TGTGCCAGCAGTGAATTGGCAGGGGGAACCGGGGAGCTGTTTTTT
TRBJ1-1	.	TRBD1	TRBV4-1	CASSPRTPGWTGMGTTEAFF	TGCGCCAGCAGCCCGAGGACCCCGGGGTGGACAGGGATGGGGACAACTGAAGCTTTCTTT
TRBJ1-6	few	.	TRBV7-2	CASSGRGGESPLHF	TGTGCCAGCAGTGGCAGGGGAGGAGAGTCACCCCTCCACTTT
TRBJ2-3	.	.	TRBV5-1	CASSPGGRPTDTQYF	TGCGCCAGCAGCCCCGGCGGGCGCCCCACAGATACGCAGTATTTT
TRBJ1-1	.	TRBD1	TRBV30	CAWRSGTGALEAFF	TGTGCCTGGAGATCCGGGACAGGGGCGCTTGAAGCTTTCTTT
TRBJ2-5	once	.	TRBV4-1	CASSLMTGGQWYQETQYF	TGCGCCAGCAGCCTCATGACCGGGGGGCAGTGGTACCAAGAGACCCAGTACTTC
TRBJ2-3	.	TRBD1	TRBV7-9	CASSLAGTGFGDTQYF	TGTGCCAGCAGCTTAGCGGGGACAGGGTTTGGAGATACGCAGTATTTT
TRBJ2-2	few	.	TRBV24-1	CATSTGQRNTGELFF	TGTGCCACCAGTACCGGACAGAGGAACACCGGGGAGCTGTTTTTT
TRBJ2-3	once	TRBD2	TRBV2	CASPGGFTDTQYF	TGTGCCAGTCCGGGGGGGTTCACAGATACGCAGTATTTT
TRBJ2-1	.	TRBD1	TRBV7-6	CASSRGAGGYEQFF	TGTGCCAGCAGCCGAGGGGCAGGGGGCTATGAGCAGTTCTTC
TRBJ1-6	.	.	TRBV9	CASSVGYRDNSPLHF	TGTGCCAGCAGCGTAGGCTACAGAGATAATTCACCCCTCCACTTT
TRBJ2-1	.	TRBD2	TRBV27	CASRGWTSGGASSLRYNEQFF	TGTGCCAGCAGGGGTTGGACTAGCGGGGGGGCCTCGTCCCTAAGATACAATGAGCAGTTCTTC
TRBJ2-3	.	TRBD2	TRBV7-2	CASSSGTSGGAIDTQYF	TGTGCCAGCAGCTCTGGGACTAGCGGGGGGGCAATAGATACGCAGTATTTT
TRBJ1-1	.	TRBD1	TRBV29-1	CSVGSDRGNTEAFF	TGCAGCGTTGGATCGGACAGGGGAAACACTGAAGCTTTCTTT
TRBJ1-2	.	.	TRBV5-1	CASSSTPGVGPGYTF	TGCGCCAGCAGCTCTACTCCGGGGGTAGGTCCTGGCTACACCTTC
TRBJ2-5	.	TRBD2	TRBV4-1	CASSQDPAGGFQETQYF	TGCGCCAGCAGCCAAGATCCGGCGGGGGGCTTCCAAGAGACCCAGTACTTC
TRBJ2-2	.	.	TRBV7-3	CATGSSVGMGGELFF	TGTGCCACCGGCAGTTCAGTCGGGATGGGCGGGGAGCTGTTTTTT
TRBJ2-7	.	.	TRBV9	CASSAGRGYEQYF	TGTGCCAGCAGCGCCGGACGGGGGTACGAGCAGTACTTC
TRBJ2-2	.	TRBD2	TRBV9	CASSARGVLEELFF	TGTGCCAGCAGCGCTCGGGGGGTACTTGAGGAGCTGTTTTTT
TRBJ2-3	.	.	TRBV5-1	CASSDKAEADTQYF	TGCGCCAGCAGCGACAAAGCCGAGGCAGATACGCAGTATTTT
TRBJ2-5	.	.	TRBV19	CASRVTMGQETQYF	TGTGCCAGTAGGGTGACGATGGGACAAGAGACCCAGTACTTC
TRBJ1-1	.	TRBD1	TRBV5-4	CASSQVGTGRGTEAFF	TGTGCCAGCAGCCAAGTTGGGACAGGGAGAGGCACTGAAGCTTTCTTT